A single sample gave rise to the 20 T cell receptor beta chains below, sequenced in a study of cytomegalovirus exposure and HLA in healthy donors. Assay used: immunoSEQ multiplex PCR; TCRdb lists only in-frame clones, some missing. In the table there are approximately 190,000 clones, more than 80% of which are singletons. Specimen: PBMCs. The receptor set was obtained from a man aged 18 to 30 in good health and CMV-seropositive.

The CDR3 reads CASSLYGGGYRNEKLFF. The CDR3 nucleotides are TGTGCCAGCAGCTTGTATGGGGGAGGCTACAGGAATGAAAAACTGTTTTTT. The chain carries TRBV5-4 and TRBJ1-4; D is possibly TRBD1 (5 bases). CDR3 length: 17 residues. CDR1 and CDR2 (germline): SGHNT, YYREEE (reference sequence). V lost 1 base and J lost 5, with 18 bases in between. The full variable domain, rest sourced from reference TRBV5-4 and TRBJ1-4, is ETGVTQSPTHLIKTRGQQVTLRCSSQSGHNTVSWYQQALGQGPQFIFQYYREEENGRGNFPPRFSGLQFPNYSSELNVNALELDDSALYLCASSLYGGGYRNEKLFFGSGTQLSVL.

The rearrangement uses TRBV27 and TRBJ2-1, with TRBD2 as a possible D gene (6 bases). Germline loops: CDR1 MNHEY, CDR2 SMNVEV (reference sequence). The CDR3 sequence is 14 residues long. The germline V and J ends were trimmed by 5 bases and 2 bases, with 10 bases remaining between them. CDR3 sequence (DNA): TGTGCCAGCAGTAAGGGGAGGCCCTACAATGAGCAGTTCTTC. Its translation is CASSKGRPYNEQFF.

The chain is built from TRBV7-9 and TRBJ1-1, with D tentatively TRBD1 (5 bases). Germline CDR1 and CDR2: SEHNR and FQNEAQ (reference sequence). V shed 6 bases and J shed 0 bases, with 17 bases lying between them. CDR3 length: 16 residues. The CDR3 DNA reads as TGTGCCAGCAGTTCTGACTTGGGGCAGGTGAACACTGAAGCTTTCTTT. It is translated as CASSSDLGQVNTEAFF.

This clone appeared once. The rearrangement links TRBV19 to TRBJ1-2; 10 bases match TRBD1. V lost 8 bases, J lost 8 bases, and 5 bases stayed unmatched. Germline lookup yields CDR1 LNHDA and CDR2 SQIVND (reference sequence). The CDR3 runs 12 residues. This CDR3 reads CASRQGAQGYTF. In DNA, the CDR3 is TGTGCCAGTCGACAGGGGGCTCAAGGCTACACCTTC.

The chain carries TRBV6-5 and TRBJ1-1, with 8 bases fitting TRBD1. CDR1 and CDR2 (germline): MNHEY, SVGAGI. J gave up 0 bases and V 6 bases, and 3 bases lay outside the gene matches. This CDR3 region has 14 residues. As DNA, the CDR3 is TGTGCCAGCAGCTTGGACAGGGTGAACACTGAAGCTTTCTTT. This codes for CASSLDRVNTEAFF.

In DNA, the CDR3 is TGTGCCAGCAGTTTAAAAATCAGATCTGGGGCCAACGTCCTGACTTTC. Translation gives CASSLKIRSGANVLTF. The gene calls are TRBV27 and TRBJ2-6; no clear D. Germline V gene sequence: CDR1 MNHEY, CDR2 SMNVEV (reference sequence). This CDR3 has 16 residues. Trimming removed 2 bases at V and 1 base at J, with 9 bases between.

The gene calls are TRBV7-9 and TRBJ2-3; D might be TRBD1 (6 bases). V was clipped by 8 bases and J by 3 bases, with 12 bases between them. This CDR3 contains 13 residues. Per germline, CDR1 SEHNR and CDR2 FQNEAQ (reference sequence). CDR3 DNA sequence: TGTGCCAGCTGGGGGCAAGGTACAGATACGCAGTATTTT. As protein: CASWGQGTDTQYF. Full variable domain (missing parts from reference TRBV7-9 and TRBJ2-3): DTGVSQNPRHKITKRGQNVTFRCDPISEHNRLYWYRQTLGQGPEFLTYFQNEAQLEKSRLLSDRFSAERPKGSFSTLEIQRTEQGDSAMYLCASWGQGTDTQYFGPGTRLTVL.

This clone has only one observation. V is TRBV6-1 and J is TRBJ1-2; D not certain. V lost 2 bases and J lost 2, with 9 bases in between. The CDR3 spans 14 residues. Germline-derived CDR1 and CDR2 are MNHNS and SASEGT. The CDR3 coding sequence is TGTGCCAGCAGTGAAAGAGGCACGAACTATGGCTACACCTTC. Encoded protein: CASSERGTNYGYTF.

The chain uses TRBV28 and TRBJ1-5; TRBD1 might be the D (5 bases). The CDR3 has 14 residues. CDR1 is MDHEN, CDR2 SYDVKM, per germline. V lost 0 bases and J 2 bases, leaving 5 bases between the germline ends. CDR3 nucleotides: TGTGCCAGCAGTTTATGGACAGGCAATCAGCCCCAGCATTTT. Translation gives CASSLWTGNQPQHF.

The rearrangement uses TRBV29-1 and TRBJ2-7; 8 bases line up with TRBD2. The length of the CDR3 is 15 residues. The J segment lost 7 bases and the V segment lost 8 bases, leaving 19 bases of the junction unmatched. The germline V gene has CDR1 SQVTM and CDR2 ANQGSEA. The DNA of the CDR3 is TGCAGCACTCAGGGTTTTGAGACTAGCGAAGAGGAGCAGTACTTC. Residues: CSTQGFETSEEEQYF.

The V and J genes are TRBV29-1 and TRBJ2-7; 9 bases align to TRBD1. Germline CDR1 and CDR2: SQVTM and ANQGSEA. V shed 5 bases and J 2 bases; nucleotides not matched to a gene: 7. The CDR3 runs 14 residues. The CDR3 here is CSVSGTGQTYEQYF. DNA of the CDR3: TGCAGCGTTTCCGGGACAGGGCAAACCTACGAGCAGTACTTC.

V usage is TRBV27 and J usage is TRBJ1-3; 7 positions agree with TRBD1. Germline V gene data show CDR1 as MNHEY and CDR2 as SMNVEV (reference sequence). The CDR3 extends over 15 amino acids. V gave up 3 bases and J gave up 0 bases; unmatched junction bases: 2. DNA of the CDR3: TGTGCCAGCAGTTTCACAGGGGACTCTGGAAACACCATATATTTT. Its translation is CASSFTGDSGNTIYF.

The rearrangement links TRBV27 to TRBJ1-1; D may be TRBD1 (5 bases). Germline V gene sequence: CDR1 MNHEY, CDR2 SMNVEV (reference sequence). V lost 10 bases and J 4 bases, leaving 13 bases between the germline ends. The CDR3 extends over 12 amino acids. This CDR3 is CATRRVGTEAFF. The CDR3, as DNA: TGTGCCACCCGCAGGGTGGGCACTGAAGCTTTCTTT.

The J gene is TRBJ1-5, the V gene TRBV28, with 11 bases identical to TRBD1. From germline, CDR1 is MDHEN and CDR2 SYDVKM. V trimming: 5 bases; J trimming: 7 bases; junction bases outside the gene matches: 10. The CDR3 spans 16 residues. The CDR3 DNA is TGTGCCAGCAGTAAGGGACAGGGGGGGTGGGGGCAGCCCCAGCATTTT. Translating gives CASSKGQGGWGQPQHF.

The chain employs TRBV5-4 and TRBJ2-7; D ambiguous. The CDR3 length is 14 residues. V was cut by 0 bases and J by 0 bases, with 7 bases left in between. The germline V gene encodes CDR1 SGHNT and CDR2 YYREEE (reference sequence). The CDR3 nucleotides read TGTGCCAGCAGCTTGGGGGCTGACTCCTACGAGCAGTACTTC. Its translation is CASSLGADSYEQYF.

This clone has just a few counts. The chain joins TRBV11-1 to TRBJ2-1; 9 positions agree with TRBD2. Trimming at V came to 4 bases and at J to 4 bases, leaving 14 bases not matched to a gene. The CDR3 runs to 18 residues. Per germline, CDR1 SGHAT and CDR2 FQDESV (reference sequence). CDR3 region: CASSSPGGAGGLYNEQFF. DNA for the CDR3: TGTGCCAGCAGCTCCCCCGGGGGGGCGGGAGGGTTATACAATGAGCAGTTCTTC.

This clone appeared once. The chain couples TRBV29-1 to TRBJ2-5; D call uncertain. The CDR3 spans 11 residues. CDR1 and CDR2 from the germline V gene are SQVTM and ANQGSEA. Trimming pared 8 bases from V and 5 bases from J, leaving 12 bases between. The CDR3 nucleotides are TGCAGCACGCGGAGAGTCGAGACCCAGTACTTC. Translating gives CSTRRVETQYF. The full variable domain, its missing parts supplied by reference TRBV29-1 and TRBJ2-5, is SAVISQKPSRDICQRGTSLTIQCQVDSQVTMMFWYRQQPGQSLTLIATANQGSEATYESGFVIDKFPISRPNLTFSTLTVSNMSPEDSSIYLCSTRRVETQYFGPGTRLLVL.

This rearrangement joins TRBV28 to TRBJ1-1; TRBD1 agrees at 10 bases. V was clipped by 6 bases and J by 1 base; unmatched bases: 8. CDR1 and CDR2 from the germline V gene are MDHEN and SYDVKM. This CDR3 is 16 amino acids long. DNA of the CDR3: TGTGCCAGCAGATTCGACAGGGGGCTTGGGAACACTGAAGCTTTCTTT. Encoded protein: CASRFDRGLGNTEAFF.

This chain uses TRBV28 with TRBJ1-5; 7 bases align to TRBD1. V gave up 7 bases and J gave up 1 base; unmatched junction bases: 7. Germline V lookup: CDR1 MDHEN, CDR2 SYDVKM. The CDR3 has 15 amino acids. The CDR3 loop reads CASTPPGQSNQPQHF. The CDR3 DNA follows: TGTGCCAGCACGCCTCCGGGACAGAGCAATCAGCCCCAGCATTTT.

This rearrangement joins TRBV28 to TRBJ2-7, with 11 bases fitting TRBD2. The CDR3 runs to 15 residues. J was trimmed by 7 bases and V by 5 bases; bases with no gene match: 10. CDR1 and CDR2 (germline): MDHEN, SYDVKM. CDR3 residues: CASSPNVAGGWEQYF. The CDR3 DNA reads as TGTGCCAGCAGTCCAAACGTAGCGGGGGGGTGGGAGCAGTACTTC.